This T cell receptor (beta chain) was retrieved from a study of T cell responses to AZD1222 COVID-19 vaccine. V was trimmed by 1 base and J by 3 bases, leaving 14 bases between them. Germline CDR1 reads LGHDT; CDR2 reads YNNKEL (reference sequence). The CDR3 covers 16 residues. Sequenced by immunoSEQ multiplex PCR; TCRdb stores in-frame clones only, minus some. Here the sample spans some 180,000 clones, around 93% being singletons. Findings and limits, study-wide: It was only 6 or 7 AZD1222 recipients who were seropositive at baseline.

Notes on this clone: Its antigen is currently unknown.

The sequence came from an adult who received the MenACWY meningococcal vaccine as a control. The chain employs TRBV3-1 (or the pseudogene TRBV3-2) and TRBJ2-3; tentative D call: TRBD1 (5 bases). The sample was peripheral blood, taken 28 days after the second dose of the MenACWY control vaccine. CDR3 protein: CASSQVRTPNTDTQYF. Here the CDR3 DNA reads TGTGCCAGCAGCCAAGTTAGGACACCTAATACAGATACGCAGTATTTT.